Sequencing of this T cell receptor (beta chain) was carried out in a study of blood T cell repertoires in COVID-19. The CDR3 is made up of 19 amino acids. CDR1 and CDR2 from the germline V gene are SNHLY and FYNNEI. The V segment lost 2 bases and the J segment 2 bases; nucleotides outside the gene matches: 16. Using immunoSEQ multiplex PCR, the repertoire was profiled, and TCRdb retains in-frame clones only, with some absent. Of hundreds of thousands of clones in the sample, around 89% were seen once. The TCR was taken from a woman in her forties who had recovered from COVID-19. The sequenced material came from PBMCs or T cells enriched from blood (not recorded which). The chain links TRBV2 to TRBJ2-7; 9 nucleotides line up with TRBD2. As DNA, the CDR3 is TGTGCCAGCAGTGAATTTGGGGGACTAGCCATACTTTCGACCTACGAGCAGTACTTC. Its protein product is CASSEFGGLAILSTYEQYF.